This TCR beta chain was documented in a study of Ad26.COV2.S vaccination and SARS-CoV-2 variants. On the study more broadly: In the study, Ad26.COV2.S was injected intramuscularly once, or twice 56 days apart.

Assay used: immunoSEQ multiplex PCR; TCRdb lists only in-frame clones, some missing. The profile covers about 440,000 clones, with about 90% appearing a single time and more than 3.5% taken by the ten largest. A note on this clone: Its matching antigen is unknown.

Regarding the study as a whole: Spike-specific responses of CD8+ and CD4+ T cells were reported to display substantial breadth after vaccination. Vaccinees and placebo recipients showed similar non-spike TCR breadth. Those who received the vaccine showed greater spike-specific TCR breadth than those given placebo.

The treatment here: over 15 received Ad26.COV2.S at low or high dose, single or two shots; about 5 received placebo; per-sample allocation not given. Sampling was done on day 63 after the first vaccine or placebo injection. This receptor was obtained from a person aged 18 to 59 who received the Ad26.COV2.S COVID-19 vaccine or a placebo. Sequenced here: peripheral blood, sampled in a trial of Ad26.COV2.S vaccine versus placebo.

The CDR3 is CASSPGQSNQPQHF. For the CDR3, the DNA is TGTGCCAGCAGTCCGGGACAGAGCAATCAGCCCCAGCATTTT. The chain combines TRBV6-2 or TRBV6-3 with TRBJ1-5, with 7 bases lining up with TRBD1. V shed 5 bases and J 1 base; nucleotides not matched to a gene: 2. The germline gives CDR1 MNHEY, CDR2 SVGEGT. This CDR3 contains 14 residues.